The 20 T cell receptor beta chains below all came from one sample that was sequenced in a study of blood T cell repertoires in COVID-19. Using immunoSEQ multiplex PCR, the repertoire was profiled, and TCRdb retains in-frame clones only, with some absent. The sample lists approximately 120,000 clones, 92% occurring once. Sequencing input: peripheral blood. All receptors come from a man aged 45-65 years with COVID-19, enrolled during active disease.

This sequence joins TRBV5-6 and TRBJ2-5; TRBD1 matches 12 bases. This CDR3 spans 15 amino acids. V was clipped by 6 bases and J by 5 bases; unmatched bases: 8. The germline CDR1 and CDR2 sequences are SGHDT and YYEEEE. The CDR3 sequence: CASTIRDRGLETQYF. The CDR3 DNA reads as TGTGCCAGCACCATCCGGGACAGGGGGCTTGAGACCCAGTACTTC.

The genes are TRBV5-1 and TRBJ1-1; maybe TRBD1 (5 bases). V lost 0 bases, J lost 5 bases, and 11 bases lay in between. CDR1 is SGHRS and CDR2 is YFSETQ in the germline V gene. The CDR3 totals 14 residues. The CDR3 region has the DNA TGCGCCAGCAGCTTGGATGGTAGGGGAACTGAAGCTTTCTTT. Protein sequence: CASSLDGRGTEAFF.

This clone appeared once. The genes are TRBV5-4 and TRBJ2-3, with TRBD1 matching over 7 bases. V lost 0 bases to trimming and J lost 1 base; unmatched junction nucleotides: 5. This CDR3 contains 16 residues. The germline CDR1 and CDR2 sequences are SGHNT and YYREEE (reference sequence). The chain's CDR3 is CASSLETGSGTDTQYF. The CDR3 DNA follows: TGTGCCAGCAGCTTGGAGACAGGGTCTGGCACAGATACGCAGTATTTT.

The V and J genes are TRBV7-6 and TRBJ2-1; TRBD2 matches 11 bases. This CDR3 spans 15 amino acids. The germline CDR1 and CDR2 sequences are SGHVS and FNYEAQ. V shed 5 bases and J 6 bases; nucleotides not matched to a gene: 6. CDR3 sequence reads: CASSPGTSGPNEQFF. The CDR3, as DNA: TGTGCCAGCAGCCCCGGGACTAGCGGACCCAATGAGCAGTTCTTC.

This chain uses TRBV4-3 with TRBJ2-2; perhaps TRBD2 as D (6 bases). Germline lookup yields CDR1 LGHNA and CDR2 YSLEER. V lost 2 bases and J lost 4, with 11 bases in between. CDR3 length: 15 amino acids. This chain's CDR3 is CASSQPGEGTGELFF. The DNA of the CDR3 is TGCGCCAGCAGCCAACCGGGAGAGGGCACCGGGGAGCTGTTTTTT.

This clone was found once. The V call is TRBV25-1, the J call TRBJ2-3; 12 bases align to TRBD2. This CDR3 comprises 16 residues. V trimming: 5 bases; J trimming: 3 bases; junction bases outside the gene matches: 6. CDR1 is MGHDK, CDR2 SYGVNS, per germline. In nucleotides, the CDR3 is TGTGCCAGCAGTCTACTAGCGGGAGGAGGTACAGATACGCAGTATTTT. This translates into CASSLLAGGGTDTQYF.

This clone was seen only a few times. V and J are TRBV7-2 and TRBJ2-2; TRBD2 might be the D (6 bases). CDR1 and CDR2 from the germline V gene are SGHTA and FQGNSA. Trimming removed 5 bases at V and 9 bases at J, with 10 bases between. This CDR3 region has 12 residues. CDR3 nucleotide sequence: TGTGCCAGCAGCGTCGGGGGATGGGAGCTGTTTTTT. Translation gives CASSVGGWELFF. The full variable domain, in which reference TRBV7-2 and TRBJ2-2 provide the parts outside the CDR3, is GAGVSQSPSNKVTEKGKDVELRCDPISGHTALYWYRQSLGQGLEFLIYFQGNSAPDKSGLPSDRFSAERTGGSVSTLTIQRTQQEDSAVYLCASSVGGWELFFGEGSRLTVL.

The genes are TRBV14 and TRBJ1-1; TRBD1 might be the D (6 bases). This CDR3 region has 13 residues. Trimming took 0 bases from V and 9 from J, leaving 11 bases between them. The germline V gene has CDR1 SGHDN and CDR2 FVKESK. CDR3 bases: TGTGCCAGCAGCCAAGATTTGGACAGTCAAGCTTTCTTT. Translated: CASSQDLDSQAFF.

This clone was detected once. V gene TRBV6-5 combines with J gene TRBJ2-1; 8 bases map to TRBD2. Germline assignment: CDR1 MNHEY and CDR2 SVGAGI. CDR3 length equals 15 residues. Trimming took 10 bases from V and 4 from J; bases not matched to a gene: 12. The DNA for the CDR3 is TGTGCCACCCTGGGGCTAGCGGGCGGTTACAATGAGCAGTTCTTC. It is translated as CATLGLAGGYNEQFF.

CDR3 sequence: CASSPGLSYGEQFF. The CDR3, as DNA: TGTGCCAGCAGCCCAGGACTATCCTACGGTGAGCAGTTCTTC. This chain links TRBV7-3 with TRBJ2-1; D may be TRBD2 (6 bases). The CDR3 is made up of 14 amino acids. Germline assignment: CDR1 SGHTA and CDR2 FQGTGA. Between the trimmed V and J ends, which lost 5 bases and 9 bases, there was a span of 17 bases.

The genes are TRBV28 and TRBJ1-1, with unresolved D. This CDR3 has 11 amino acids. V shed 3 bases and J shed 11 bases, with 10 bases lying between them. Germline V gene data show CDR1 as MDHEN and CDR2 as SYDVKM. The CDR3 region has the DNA TGTGCCAGCAGTTTGTCTCTCCTGGCTTTCTTT. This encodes CASSLSLLAFF.

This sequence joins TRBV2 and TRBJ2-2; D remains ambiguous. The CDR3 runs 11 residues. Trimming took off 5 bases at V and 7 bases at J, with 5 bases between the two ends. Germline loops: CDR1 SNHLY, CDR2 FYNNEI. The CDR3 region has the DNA TGTGCCAGCAGTCTCTTCGGGGAGCTGTTTTTT. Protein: CASSLFGELFF.

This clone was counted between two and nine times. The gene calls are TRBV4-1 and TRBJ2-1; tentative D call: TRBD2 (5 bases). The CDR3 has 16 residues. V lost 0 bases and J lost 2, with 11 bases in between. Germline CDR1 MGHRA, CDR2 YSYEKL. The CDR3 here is CASSQETRGTYNEQFF. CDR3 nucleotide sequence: TGCGCCAGCAGCCAAGAGACTCGGGGAACCTACAATGAGCAGTTCTTC.

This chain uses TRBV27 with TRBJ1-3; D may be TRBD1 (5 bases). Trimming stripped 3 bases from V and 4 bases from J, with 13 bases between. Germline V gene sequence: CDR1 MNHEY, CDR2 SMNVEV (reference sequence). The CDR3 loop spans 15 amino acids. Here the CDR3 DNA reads TGTGCCAGCAGTTTGGCGGGGGTGGGAGGAAACACCATATATTTT. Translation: CASSLAGVGGNTIYF.

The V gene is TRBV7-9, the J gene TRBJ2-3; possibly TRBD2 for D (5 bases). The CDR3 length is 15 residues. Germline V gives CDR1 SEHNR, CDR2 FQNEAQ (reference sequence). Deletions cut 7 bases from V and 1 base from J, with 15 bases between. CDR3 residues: CASTPREMGTDTQYF. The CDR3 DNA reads TGTGCCAGCACCCCTAGGGAGATGGGCACAGATACGCAGTATTTT.

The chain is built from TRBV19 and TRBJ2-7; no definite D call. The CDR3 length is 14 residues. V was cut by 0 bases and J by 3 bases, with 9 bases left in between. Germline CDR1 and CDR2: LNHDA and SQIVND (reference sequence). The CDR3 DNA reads TGTGCCAGTAGTATAGATCCCAAGAGCTACGAGCAGTACTTC. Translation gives CASSIDPKSYEQYF. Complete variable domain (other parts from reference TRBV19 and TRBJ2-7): DGGITQSPKYLFRKEGQNVTLSCEQNLNHDAMYWYRQDPGQGLRLIYYSQIVNDFQKGDIAEGYSVSREKKESFPLTVTSAQKNPTAFYLCASSIDPKSYEQYFGPGTRLTVT.

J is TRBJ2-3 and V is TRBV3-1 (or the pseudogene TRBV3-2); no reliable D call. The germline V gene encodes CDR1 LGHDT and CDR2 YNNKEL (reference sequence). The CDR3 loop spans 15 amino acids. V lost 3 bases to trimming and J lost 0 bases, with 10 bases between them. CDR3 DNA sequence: TGTGCCAGCAGCCAGGTTCTCAGGAGCACAGATACGCAGTATTTT. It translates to CASSQVLRSTDTQYF.

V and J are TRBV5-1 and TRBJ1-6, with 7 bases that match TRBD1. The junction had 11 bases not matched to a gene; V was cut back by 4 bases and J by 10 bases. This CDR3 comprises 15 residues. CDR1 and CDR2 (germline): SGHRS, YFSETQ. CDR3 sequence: CASSQTGWGRSPLHF. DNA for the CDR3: TGCGCCAGCAGCCAGACAGGGTGGGGGAGATCACCCCTCCACTTT.

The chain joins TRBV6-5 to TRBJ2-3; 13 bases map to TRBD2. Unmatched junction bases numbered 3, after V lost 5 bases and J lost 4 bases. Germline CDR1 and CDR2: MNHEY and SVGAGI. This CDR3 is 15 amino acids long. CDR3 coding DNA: TGTGCCAGCAGTCGACTAGCGGGAGGCCCAGATACGCAGTATTTT. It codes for CASSRLAGGPDTQYF.

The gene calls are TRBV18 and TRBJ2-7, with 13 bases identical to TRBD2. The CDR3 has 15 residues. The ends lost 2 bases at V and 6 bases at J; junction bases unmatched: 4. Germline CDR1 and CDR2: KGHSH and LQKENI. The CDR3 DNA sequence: TGTGCCAGCTCACCAGGACTAGCGGGAGCCCCCGAGCAGTACTTC. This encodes CASSPGLAGAPEQYF.